This is a list of T cell receptor beta chains from one sample in a study of human T cells and chemical hapten exposure. TCRdb called the RACE reads again in MiXCR, with one record for every CDR3 protein. The sample has around 200,000 distinct CDR3 sequences, nearly 30% seen once. Sequencing was performed on whole blood, taken in connection with sensitization to the hapten diphenylcyclopropenone (DPC). The receptors were sampled from a woman in her twenties or thirties with alopecia areata. Some clones in this sample may be carry-over from other donors' samples. CDR3s include the opening cysteine and the closing phenylalanine or tryptophan. Each record gives: clone size, J gene, D gene, V gene, CDR3 protein, CDR3 DNA. A D gene is named only where the DNA matches it firmly. Clone size, where shown, is once, few, many, or a class for clones that have expanded.

few	TRBJ2-7	TRBD2	TRBV3-1	CASSPGLAGVREQYF	TGTGCCAGCAGTCCAGGACTAGCGGGAGTGCGGGAGCAGTACTTC
few	TRBJ1-1	.	TRBV29-1	CSSPGEGTEAFF	TGCAGCTCCCCGGGGGAGGGGACTGAAGCTTTCTTT
.	TRBJ2-2	TRBD2	TRBV4-2	CASSQVGLAGNAGELFF	TGTGCCAGCAGCCAAGTAGGGCTAGCGGGGAACGCCGGGGAGCTGTTTTTT
.	TRBJ2-4	.	TRBV27	CASSYGDAKNIQYF	TGTGCCAGCAGTTACGGGGACGCCAAAAACATTCAGTACTTC
few	TRBJ2-1	.	TRBV6-2/TRBV6-3	CASSKAGGVEQFF	TGTGCCAGCTCGAAGGCCGGGGGCGTTGAGCAGTTCTTC
.	TRBJ2-2	TRBD1	TRBV6-5	CASSPWTGNTGELFF	TGTGCCAGCAGTCCATGGACAGGGAACACCGGGGAGCTGTTTTTT
.	TRBJ2-5	.	TRBV20-1	CSASGLRTETQYF	TGCAGTGCTAGCGGTCTGAGAACGGAGACCCAGTACTTC
few	TRBJ1-1	TRBD1	TRBV2	CASDPTGADNTEAFF	TGTGCCAGCGATCCGACAGGGGCTGATAACACTGAAGCTTTCTTT
few	TRBJ1-2	.	TRBV29-1	CSVGAPAGYTF	TGCAGCGTTGGGGCCCCGGCTGGCTACACCTTC
.	TRBJ2-7	.	TRBV28	CASSWETPYEQYF	TGTGCCAGCAGTTGGGAGACCCCCTACGAGCAGTACTTC
.	TRBJ1-5	.	TRBV3-1	CASSQDLWGAQPQHF	TGTGCCAGCAGCCAAGATCTGTGGGGGGCCCAGCCCCAGCATTTT
.	TRBJ1-5	.	TRBV28	CASKIGLGNQPQHF	TGTGCCAGCAAGATAGGGCTTGGCAATCAGCCCCAGCATTTT
few	TRBJ1-3	TRBD1	TRBV9	CASSSRGQFTGNTIYF	TGTGCCAGCAGCTCGAGGGGGCAATTCACTGGAAACACCATATATTTT
.	TRBJ2-7	.	TRBV6-5	CASKRGGVPHEQYF	TGTGCCAGCAAAAGAGGGGGGGTGCCCCACGAGCAGTACTTC
.	TRBJ1-2	.	TRBV2	CASSGQGLDGYTF	TGTGCCAGCAGTGGCCAGGGCTTGGATGGCTACACCTTC
.	TRBJ2-3	TRBD2	TRBV28	CASSRSTGLALKDTQYF	TGTGCCAGCAGTCGTTCAACCGGACTAGCTCTGAAGGATACGCAGTATTTT
many	TRBJ1-1	.	TRBV18	CASSPYDGEAEAFF	TGTGCCAGCTCACCCTACGATGGGGAGGCTGAAGCTTTCTTT
few	TRBJ1-2	TRBD1	TRBV12-3/TRBV12-4	CASSPGGGYGYTF	TGTGCCAGCAGCCCAGGGGGAGGCTATGGCTACACCTTC
.	TRBJ1-2	.	TRBV2	CASSRSGTVFGYTF	TGTGCCAGCAGCCGCTCCGGGACGGTCTTTGGCTACACCTTC
.	TRBJ2-1	TRBD2	TRBV7-8	CASSLQLSGGRGEQFF	TGTGCCAGCAGCCTACAGCTGTCGGGGGGGCGAGGTGAGCAGTTCTTC
.	TRBJ2-5	.	TRBV20-1	CSALWAQETQYF	TGCAGTGCCTTATGGGCCCAAGAGACCCAGTACTTC
.	TRBJ1-4	.	TRBV4-2	CASSPFEGKLFF	TGTGCCAGCAGCCCGTTTGAGGGGAAACTGTTTTTT
.	TRBJ1-1	.	TRBV6-5	CASSYVQGNTEAFF	TGTGCCAGCAGTTACGTACAGGGGAACACTGAAGCTTTCTTT
.	TRBJ2-7	TRBD1	TRBV29-1	CSVQGQSYEQYF	TGCAGCGTGCAGGGACAGTCCTACGAGCAGTACTTC
.	TRBJ2-1	.	TRBV10-3	CAISEPGTQNEQFF	TGTGCCATCAGTGAACCCGGGACCCAAAATGAGCAGTTCTTC
.	TRBJ2-2	.	TRBV11-2	CASSLVGSWELFF	TGTGCCAGCAGCTTAGTGGGGAGCTGGGAGCTGTTTTTT
few	TRBJ2-3	.	TRBV20-1	CSARSKGGQGTDTQYF	TGCAGTGCTAGATCCAAGGGAGGTCAGGGCACAGATACGCAGTATTTT
few	TRBJ1-4	.	TRBV20-1	CSAIYSIEKLFF	TGCAGTGCAATCTACAGTATTGAAAAACTGTTTTTT
.	TRBJ2-1	.	TRBV29-1	CSVEPGRSSYNEQFF	TGCAGCGTTGAACCAGGGCGAAGCTCCTACAATGAGCAGTTCTTC
.	TRBJ1-1	.	TRBV28	CASSLGPPRTRAFF	TGTGCCAGCTCCCTCGGGCCCCCCCGGACAAGAGCTTTCTTT
.	TRBJ1-1	.	TRBV12-3/TRBV12-4	CASSLWAGNTEAFF	TGTGCCAGCAGTTTGTGGGCAGGGAACACTGAAGCTTTCTTT
.	TRBJ2-2	.	TRBV5-1	CASSSAGQNTGELFF	TGCGCCAGCAGCTCGGCGGGACAGAACACCGGGGAGCTGTTTTTT
few	TRBJ2-2	.	TRBV28	CASSLIAGELFF	TGTGCCAGCAGTCTAATCGCCGGGGAGCTGTTTTTT
once	TRBJ1-2	.	TRBV29-1	CSVEDGGRYTF	TGCAGCGTTGAAGACGGCGGACGCTACACCTTC
.	TRBJ2-7	.	TRBV20-1	CSAEGGRNYEQYF	TGCAGTGCTGAGGGGGGGAGGAACTACGAGCAGTACTTC
.	TRBJ1-5	TRBD1	TRBV6-2/TRBV6-3	CASSSGQDLLYSNQPQHF	TGTGCCAGCAGTTCGGGACAGGATCTCCTTTATAGCAATCAGCCCCAGCATTTT
few	TRBJ2-1	.	TRBV12-3/TRBV12-4	CASSLSGFNEQFF	TGTGCCAGCAGTTTATCGGGCTTCAATGAGCAGTTCTTC
.	TRBJ2-5	.	TRBV29-1	CSVEQGGRETQYF	TGCAGCGTTGAACAGGGAGGCAGAGAGACCCAGTACTTC
.	TRBJ1-3	.	TRBV7-8	CASSLGAGSGNTIYF	TGTGCCAGCAGCTTAGGAGCGGGATCTGGAAACACCATATATTTT
.	TRBJ1-5	.	TRBV14	CASSQDPQAGVSNQPQHF	TGTGCCAGCAGCCAAGATCCCCAGGCAGGGGTTAGCAATCAGCCCCAGCATTTT
few	TRBJ2-7	.	TRBV4-3	CASSQEAGEPYEQYF	TGCGCCAGCAGCCAAGAGGCAGGGGAGCCCTACGAGCAGTACTTC
many	TRBJ2-3	.	TRBV14	CASSQGPARTDTQYF	TGTGCCAGCAGCCAGGGACCCGCGAGGACAGATACGCAGTATTTT
once	TRBJ2-5	.	TRBV12-3/TRBV12-4	CASGAFQETQYF	TGTGCCAGCGGGGCCTTCCAAGAGACCCAGTACTTC
.	TRBJ2-1	.	TRBV11-3	CASKAGYNEQFF	TGTGCCAGCAAGGCAGGGTATAATGAGCAGTTCTTC
.	TRBJ1-2	.	TRBV4-2	CASSQGQAGYTF	TGTGCCAGCAGCCAAGGTCAGGCTGGCTACACCTTC
few	TRBJ2-2	TRBD1	TRBV27	CASSPRQGITGELFF	TGTGCCAGCAGTCCTCGACAGGGAATCACCGGGGAGCTGTTTTTT
.	TRBJ2-4	.	TRBV2	CASSVAKNIQYF	TGTGCCAGCTCCGTAGCCAAAAACATTCAGTACTTC